This TCR beta chain came from a study of neurological immune-mediated disorders. This CDR3 spans 14 amino acids. The V gene lost 1 base and the J gene lost 8 bases, with 14 bases spanning the gap. CDR1 and CDR2 from the germline V gene are SGHNT and YENEEA. TCRdb re-derived calls from the 5' RACE reads in MiXCR, one entry per CDR3 protein. The sample has about 62,000 distinct CDR3 sequences; 3% to 4% are singletons. Sequencing was carried out using PBMCs. This sequence was found in a woman aged 45-65 years with multiple sclerosis. The chain links TRBV11-3 to TRBJ1-1; weak D call: TRBD1 (5 bases). Here the CDR3 reads CASSLGPPGREAFF. In nucleotides, the CDR3 is TGTGCCAGCAGCTTAGGTCCCCCAGGGCGAGAAGCTTTCTTT.